These 32 T cell receptor beta chains were all obtained from the same sample, sequenced in a study of post-analysis software for immune sequencing data. Study findings and constraints: Among about 5 TRBV segments more frequent in patients than controls were TRBV5-6, TRBV5-1 and TRBV20-1.

Which antigens these TCRs recognize remains unknown. Unique molecular identifiers were carried by the TCR beta cDNA libraries. One entry per CDR3 protein, called by TCRdb with MiXCR from the PCR reads. The sample has around 400,000 distinct CDR3 sequences; 35% to 45% are singletons. Material: blood. All receptors come from a girl aged 2 to 9 with multiple sclerosis.

This clonotype turned up a few times. The V gene is TRBV3-1, the J gene TRBJ1-2; unclear D gene. CDR1 is LGHDT and CDR2 is YNNKEL in the germline V gene (reference sequence). CDR3 length: 16 residues. Trimming removed 4 bases from V and 2 bases from J, with 17 bases in between. The CDR3 DNA reads TGTGCCAGCAGCCCCGGCCCCCGGGAAGTAAACTATGGCTACACCTTC. Translated, it gives CASSPGPREVNYGYTF.

The rearrangement uses TRBV12-3 or TRBV12-4 and TRBJ2-1; a possible D gene is TRBD2 (6 bases). Trimming removed 4 bases at V and 5 bases at J, with 18 bases between. There are 16 residues in the CDR3. Written as DNA, the CDR3 is TGTGCCAGCAGTTCTGCCACCGGGACTGGGAACAATGAGCAGTTCTTC. This encodes CASSSATGTGNNEQFF.

A word on this clonotype: The junction and the germline gene differ at one end; a read error may be behind it. The chain has TRBV5-1 and TRBJ2-2, with D tentatively TRBD1 (6 bases). The germline V gene has CDR1 SGHRS and CDR2 YFSETQ. The CDR3 extends over 15 amino acids. The CDR3 protein is CASSFRDTNTGERFF. The CDR3 nucleotides read TGCGCCAGCAGCTTCCGGGACACGAACACCGGGGAGCGGTTTTTT.

The chain recombines TRBV24-1 with TRBJ2-1; TRBD2 matches 8 bases. The V segment lost 3 bases and the J segment 7 bases; nucleotides outside the gene matches: 7. This CDR3 comprises 15 residues. Germline CDR1 KGHDR, CDR2 SFDVKD. The CDR3 loop is CATSDPGGRGNEQFF. CDR3 DNA sequence: TGTGCCACCAGTGATCCGGGGGGGAGGGGTAATGAGCAGTTCTTC.

This clonotype was detected only a few times. This sequence joins TRBV29-1 and TRBJ2-7; 7 bases align to TRBD2. CDR3 length: 15 residues. V lost 0 bases to trimming and J lost 4 bases; unmatched junction nucleotides: 9. Germline CDR1 is SQVTM and CDR2 is ANQGSEA. Written as DNA, the CDR3 is TGCAGCGTTGAAGATCAGTCGCTAGCGGAGTACGAGCAGTACTTC. Protein product: CSVEDQSLAEYEQYF.

This chain links TRBV12-3 or TRBV12-4 with TRBJ1-2; D is uncertain. This CDR3 region has 15 residues. V was trimmed by 5 bases and J by 4 bases, leaving 17 bases between them. CDR3 DNA sequence: TGTGCCAGCAGTCCCGCTCTAACTCCTCCCTATGGCTACACCTTC. This translates into CASSPALTPPYGYTF.

About this clonotype: A junction end diverges from the germline sequence, so it may reflect a read error. The chain carries TRBV4-2 and TRBJ2-1; 14 bases are shared with TRBD2. Germline V gene sequence: CDR1 LGHNA, CDR2 YNFKEQ. The CDR3 sequence is 16 residues long. DNA for the CDR3: TGTGCCAGCAGCTCCGGGACTAGCGGGAGCTACGATGAGCAGTTCTTC. This sequence encodes CASSSGTSGSYDEQFF.

This clonotype was observed a handful of times. The gene calls are TRBV5-1 and TRBJ2-1; tentatively, D is TRBD2 (7 bases). The ends were cut back, 4 bases at V and 8 bases at J, with 22 bases in the middle. This CDR3 is 16 amino acids long. The germline V gene has CDR1 SGHRS and CDR2 YFSETQ. The CDR3 reads CASSAAPAGAYDEQFF. DNA of the CDR3: TGCGCCAGCAGCGCCGCACCGGCGGGGGCTTACGATGAGCAGTTCTTC.

This clonotype was observed a handful of times. The rearrangement joins TRBV10-3 to TRBJ2-1; TRBD1 might be the D (5 bases). Germline values: CDR1 ENHRY, CDR2 SYGVKD. The CDR3 sequence is 16 residues long. With 7 bases removed from V and 2 bases from J, the gap between germline ends came to 18 bases. CDR3 loop: CAITGRMGLAYNEQFF. CDR3 DNA: TGTGCCATCACCGGTCGTATGGGGCTAGCCTACAATGAGCAGTTCTTC.

The chain has TRBV5-5 and TRBJ2-5, with 11 bases that match TRBD2. The V gene end was trimmed by 4 bases and the J gene end by 6 bases; junction bases not matched to a gene: 17. The CDR3 has 18 residues. The germline V gene encodes CDR1 SGHKS and CDR2 YYEKEE (reference sequence). CDR3 amino acids: CASSPGPPSGGRMKTQYF. The CDR3 DNA reads TGTGCCAGCAGCCCCGGCCCTCCTAGCGGGGGGAGAATGAAGACCCAGTACTTC.

The rearrangement links TRBV7-9 to TRBJ2-1; TRBD2 might be the D (7 bases). With 10 bases removed from V and 7 bases from J, the gap between germline ends came to 20 bases. CDR1 is SEHNR and CDR2 is FQNEAQ in the germline V gene (reference sequence). This CDR3 contains 14 residues. CDR3 coding DNA: TGTGCCACCCTAACATTCGGGGGGCGGAATGAGCAGTTCTTC. Protein sequence: CATLTFGGRNEQFF. Looking up the rest from reference TRBV7-9 and TRBJ2-1 gives the full variable domain: DTGVSQNPRHKITKRGQNVTFRCDPISEHNRLYWYRQTLGQGPEFLTYFQNEAQLEKSRLLSDRFSAERPKGSFSTLEIQRTEQGDSAMYLCATLTFGGRNEQFFGPGTRLTVL.

The chain employs TRBV29-1 and TRBJ2-1, with no clear D. The CDR3 is made up of 14 amino acids. Germline CDR1 SQVTM, CDR2 ANQGSEA. V shed 8 bases and J shed 5 bases, with 19 bases lying between them. DNA of the CDR3: TGCAGCAGTGAGTTCGGACGTGATGACAATGAGCAGTTCTTC. Its protein product is CSSEFGRDDNEQFF.

The rearrangement uses TRBV5-1 and TRBJ2-5; D is uncertain. The V end lost 4 bases, the J end lost 5 bases, and 18 bases lay between the germline ends. Germline CDR1 SGHRS, CDR2 YFSETQ. The length of the CDR3 is 15 residues. The CDR3 nucleotides are TGCGCCAGCAGCCTACAAATCGGTTTTATCGAGACCCAGTACTTC. Translation: CASSLQIGFIETQYF.

The V and J genes are TRBV5-1 and TRBJ2-5, with D maybe TRBD1 (5 bases). The CDR3 runs to 15 residues. CDR1 SGHRS and CDR2 YFSETQ come from the germline V gene. V was pared by 2 bases and J by 4 bases, with 15 bases between. Here the CDR3 DNA reads TGCGCCAGCAGCTTCAACTATAATACAGGAGAGACCCAGTACTTC. Its translation: CASSFNYNTGETQYF.

This clonotype was seen a handful of times. The rearrangement uses TRBV30 and TRBJ2-5; 8 bases match TRBD1. Trimming at V came to 4 bases and at J to 11 bases, leaving 15 bases not matched to a gene. CDR1 and CDR2 (germline): GTSNPN, SVGIG (reference sequence). CDR3 length: 14 amino acids. The CDR3 DNA sequence: TGTGCCTGGACCGCCGGACAGGGATTTACGGAACAGTACTTC. Amino acids: CAWTAGQGFTEQYF. The variable domain in full, completed from reference TRBV30 and TRBJ2-5, reads SQTIHQWPATLVQPVGSPLSLECTVEGTSNPNLYWYRQAAGRGLQLLFYSVGIGQISSEVPQNLSASRPQDRQFILSSKKLLLSDSGFYLCAWTAGQGFTEQYFGPGTRLLVL.

This clonotype was observed a handful of times. The chain links TRBV7-3 to TRBJ2-1, with TRBD2 as a possible D gene (6 bases). CDR3 length equals 15 residues. V lost 5 bases, J lost 5 bases, and 16 bases lay in between. CDR1 SGHTA and CDR2 FQGTGA come from the germline V gene. The CDR3 DNA sequence: TGTGCCAGCAGCCGGTTGAGTAGCGGAGACAATGAGCAGTTCTTC. Residues: CASSRLSSGDNEQFF.

This clonotype was detected only a few times. The gene calls are TRBV5-5 and TRBJ1-1; D possibly corresponds to TRBD1 (5 bases). The CDR3 has 18 residues. Germline V gene data show CDR1 as SGHKS and CDR2 as YYEKEE (reference sequence). Deletions cut 8 bases from V and 0 bases from J, with 26 bases between. Here the CDR3 reads CASFPLQNGDPMNTEAFF. The CDR3 DNA follows: TGTGCCAGTTTTCCTTTACAAAACGGGGACCCCATGAACACTGAAGCTTTCTTT.

This clonotype was counted a few times. The gene calls are TRBV20-1 and TRBJ1-2; D is possibly TRBD1 (5 bases). The V end was cut by 5 bases, the J end by 6 bases, with 22 bases between. Germline-derived CDR1 and CDR2 are DFQATT and SNEGSKA (reference sequence). The CDR3 loop spans 15 amino acids. Written as DNA, the CDR3 is TGCAGTGCTGAGACACCGGGACGGCATCTAGATGGCTACACCTTC. Translating it yields CSAETPGRHLDGYTF.

The chain carries TRBV3-1 and TRBJ1-2; D perhaps matches TRBD1 (5 bases). CDR1 and CDR2 (germline): LGHDT, YNNKEL (reference sequence). Trimming removed 1 base at V and 4 bases at J, with 10 bases between. The CDR3 runs 14 residues. For the CDR3, the DNA is TGTGCCAGCAGCCAAGTAAGACAGAGCTATGGCTACACCTTC. It translates to CASSQVRQSYGYTF.

The chain uses TRBV5-6 and TRBJ2-3; TRBD2 matches 7 bases. Trimming removed 3 bases from V and 0 bases from J; junction bases left unmatched: 1. The CDR3 extends over 14 amino acids. Germline V gene data show CDR1 as SGHDT and CDR2 as YYEEEE. In DNA form, the CDR3 reads TGTGCCAGCAGCTGGGACTACAGCACAGATACGCAGTATTTT. Its translation: CASSWDYSTDTQYF.

The rearrangement uses TRBV6-5 and TRBJ1-2, with 11 bases matching TRBD1. Germline CDR1 is MNHEY and CDR2 is SVGAGI. The trim removed 6 bases at V and 4 bases at J, leaving 4 bases unmatched. The CDR3 consists of 14 residues. The CDR3 protein is CASRVGQGVYGYTF. CDR3 sequence (DNA): TGTGCCAGCAGGGTGGGACAGGGGGTCTATGGCTACACCTTC.

The genes are TRBV20-1 and TRBJ2-5, with 7 bases aligning to TRBD2. This CDR3 region has 15 residues. Germline CDR1 is DFQATT and CDR2 is SNEGSKA (reference sequence). Trimming removed 3 bases from V and 5 bases from J; junction bases left unmatched: 12. This CDR3 reads CSASGHPGREETQYF. The CDR3 coding sequence is TGCAGTGCTAGCGGGCACCCTGGGAGGGAGGAGACCCAGTACTTC.

This chain joins TRBV24-1 and TRBJ1-5; D is possibly TRBD1 (5 bases). With 3 bases removed from V and 5 bases from J, the gap between germline ends came to 7 bases. The CDR3 has 13 residues. The germline gives CDR1 KGHDR, CDR2 SFDVKD. The chain's CDR3 is CATSDAGHQPQHF. Written as DNA, the CDR3 is TGTGCCACCAGTGATGCAGGGCATCAGCCCCAGCATTTT.

This rearrangement joins TRBV20-1 to TRBJ1-2; TRBD1 matches at 7 bases. In germline, CDR1 is DFQATT, CDR2 SNEGSKA (reference sequence). The CDR3 covers 14 residues. Germline trimming cut 6 bases from V and 4 bases from J; bases unmatched to any gene: 11. The CDR3 DNA sequence: TGCAGTGCGATTAACCGGGACAGCCCCTATGGCTACACCTTC. Translated: CSAINRDSPYGYTF.

This clonotype was counted a few times. The chain employs TRBV28 and TRBJ2-7; no clear D. V gave up 3 bases and J gave up 8 bases, with 14 bases separating them. From germline, CDR1 is MDHEN and CDR2 SYDVKM. CDR3 length: 13 residues. The DNA for the CDR3 is TGTGCCAGCAGTTTTGGGGATTACGTTAAGCAGTACTTC. This codes for CASSFGDYVKQYF.

The sample holds a few counts of this clonotype. The chain has TRBV15 and TRBJ2-3, with D possibly matching TRBD2 (6 bases). CDR1 is LNHNV, CDR2 YYDKDF, per germline (reference sequence). The CDR3 runs 15 residues. The V gene lost 3 bases and the J gene lost 1 base, with 11 bases spanning the gap. The CDR3 nucleotides read TGTGCCACCAGCAGGGGCGGCGGGGGCACAGATACGCAGTATTTT. This sequence encodes CATSRGGGGTDTQYF.

This rearrangement joins TRBV7-2 to TRBJ2-5; 9 bases fit TRBD2. V was pared by 0 bases and J by 5 bases, with 4 bases of the junction left unmatched. The CDR3 is 15 residues long. The germline gives CDR1 SGHTA, CDR2 FQGNSA. The CDR3 here is CASSLALAGLETQYF. The CDR3 DNA sequence: TGTGCCAGCAGCTTAGCTCTAGCGGGACTGGAGACCCAGTACTTC.

The V and J genes are TRBV20-1 and TRBJ2-1; perhaps TRBD2 as D (5 bases). The germline V gene has CDR1 DFQATT and CDR2 SNEGSKA (reference sequence). This CDR3 is 15 amino acids long. Trimming stripped 3 bases from V and 4 bases from J, with 16 bases between. The CDR3 DNA is TGCAGTGCTAGTCGAGGAGGAGATTCGTACAATGAGCAGTTCTTC. Amino acid sequence: CSASRGGDSYNEQFF.

The chain employs TRBV4-1 and TRBJ1-4; D is ambiguous. The CDR3 totals 14 residues. Germline lookup yields CDR1 MGHRA and CDR2 YSYEKL. V lost 1 base and J 4 bases, leaving 7 bases between the germline ends. The CDR3 region has the DNA TGCGCCAGCAGCCAAGGCGGATATAATGAAAAACTGTTTTTT. Its translation: CASSQGGYNEKLFF.

This clonotype was seen only a few times. J is TRBJ2-3 and V is TRBV9; TRBD2 is a possible D gene (6 bases). V was pared by 3 bases and J by 3 bases, with 14 bases between. There are 15 residues in the CDR3. Per germline, CDR1 SGDLS and CDR2 YYNGEE. CDR3 sequence reads: CASSGQWGVTDTQYF. DNA of the CDR3: TGTGCCAGCAGCGGACAATGGGGGGTTACAGATACGCAGTATTTT.

With respect to this clonotype: A junction boundary mismatches the germline segment, possibly from a read error. This chain links TRBV7-7 with TRBJ2-5; no clear D gene. This CDR3 region has 14 residues. Germline loops: CDR1 SSHAT, CDR2 FNYEAQ (reference sequence). The CDR3 sequence: CASSPIKYAETQYF. CDR3 bases: TGTGCTAGCAGCCCCATTAAATACGCAGAGACCCAGTACTTC. The whole variable domain, remainder taken from reference TRBV7-7 and TRBJ2-5, is GAGVSQSPRYKVTKRGQDVTLRCDPISSHATLYWYQQALGQGPEFLTYFNYEAQPDKSGLPSDRFSAERPEGSISTLTIQRTEQRDSAMYRCASSPIKYAETQYFGPGTRLLVL.

This clonotype came up many times. The chain uses TRBV29-1 and TRBJ2-7, with D maybe TRBD1 (6 bases). CDR3 length: 14 amino acids. Looked up from germline, CDR1 is SQVTM and CDR2 is ANQGSEA. Trimming pared 6 bases from V and 1 base from J, leaving 16 bases between. This CDR3 reads CSVASQGRSYEQYF. CDR3 bases: TGCAGCGTCGCCTCACAGGGTAGGTCCTACGAGCAGTACTTC.